This TCR beta chain is from a study of CD8+CD57+ T cells in acquired aplastic anemia. Study-wide context: Roughly 3 ug was the average amount of DNA from sorted CD4+ and CD8+ cells. The study's findings and limits: It was found that about 31 CD8+ CDR3 sequences were shared between patients and controls.

This clonotype came up many times. The antigen is unknown. Using genomic DNA as the template, TCR beta VDJ and CDR3 profiling was carried out. TCRdb redid the calling of the reads with MiXCR, one entry per CDR3 protein. The sample yields 160,000 or so distinct CDR3 sequences, less than 50% seen once. Sequencing was done on patients that had shown CD8+CD57+ cell expansion by flow cytometry. V trimming: 4 bases; J trimming: 7 bases; junction bases outside the gene matches: 0. The length of the CDR3 is 10 residues. CDR1 and CDR2 from the germline V gene are SQVTM and ANQGSEA. The chain joins TRBV29-1 to TRBJ2-5; 7 bases agree with TRBD2. The specimen was sorted CD4+, CD8+, or CD8+CD57+ T cells (not recorded which) from PBMCs. The sequence derives from a human donor with aplastic anemia. CDR3 loop: CSVGGGTQYF. The CDR3 DNA is TGCAGCGTTGGGGGGGGGACCCAGTACTTC.